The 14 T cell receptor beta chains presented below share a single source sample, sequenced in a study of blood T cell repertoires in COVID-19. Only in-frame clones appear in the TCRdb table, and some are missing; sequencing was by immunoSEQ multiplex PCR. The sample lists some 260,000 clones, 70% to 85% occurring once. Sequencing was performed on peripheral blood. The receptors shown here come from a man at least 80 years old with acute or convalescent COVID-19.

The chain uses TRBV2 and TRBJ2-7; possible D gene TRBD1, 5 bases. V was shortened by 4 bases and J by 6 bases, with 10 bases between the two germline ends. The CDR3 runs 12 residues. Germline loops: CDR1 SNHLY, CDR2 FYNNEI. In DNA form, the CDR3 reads TGTGCCAGCAGTGGGGGCTCCGGCGAGCAGTACTTC. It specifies CASSGGSGEQYF.

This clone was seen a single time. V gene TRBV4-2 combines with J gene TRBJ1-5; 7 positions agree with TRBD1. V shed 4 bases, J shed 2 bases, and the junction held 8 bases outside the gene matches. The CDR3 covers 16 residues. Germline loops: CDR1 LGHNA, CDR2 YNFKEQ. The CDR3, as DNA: TGTGCCAGCAGCCCTCGAGTTGGACAGGGCAATCAGCCCCAGCATTTT. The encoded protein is CASSPRVGQGNQPQHF.

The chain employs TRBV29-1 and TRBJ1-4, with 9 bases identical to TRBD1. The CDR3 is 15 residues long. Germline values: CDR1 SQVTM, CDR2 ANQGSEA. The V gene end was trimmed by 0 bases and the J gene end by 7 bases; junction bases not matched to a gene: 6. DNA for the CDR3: TGCAGCGTTGAAGATCCGGGGACAGGGTTTGAAAAACTGTTTTTT. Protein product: CSVEDPGTGFEKLFF.

The CDR3: CAWSRLAPPGNNEQFF. Here the CDR3 DNA reads TGTGCCTGGAGTCGGCTAGCACCCCCTGGAAACAATGAGCAGTTCTTC. The chain couples TRBV30 to TRBJ2-1; D may be TRBD2 (5 bases). V was shortened by 2 bases and J by 5 bases, with 19 bases between the two germline ends. There are 16 residues in the CDR3. Germline-derived CDR1 and CDR2 are GTSNPN and SVGIG (reference sequence).

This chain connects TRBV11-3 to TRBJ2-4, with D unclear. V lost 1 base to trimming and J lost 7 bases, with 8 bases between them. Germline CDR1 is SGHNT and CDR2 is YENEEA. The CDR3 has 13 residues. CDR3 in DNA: TGTGCCAGCAGCTTAGGAAACAGTAACATTCAGTACTTC. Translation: CASSLGNSNIQYF.

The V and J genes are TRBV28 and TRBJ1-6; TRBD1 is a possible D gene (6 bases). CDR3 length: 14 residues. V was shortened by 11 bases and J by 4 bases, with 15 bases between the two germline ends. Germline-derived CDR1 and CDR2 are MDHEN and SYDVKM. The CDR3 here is CASRGGRYNSPLHF. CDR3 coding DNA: TGTGCCTCACGGGGGGGGCGGTATAATTCACCCCTCCACTTT.

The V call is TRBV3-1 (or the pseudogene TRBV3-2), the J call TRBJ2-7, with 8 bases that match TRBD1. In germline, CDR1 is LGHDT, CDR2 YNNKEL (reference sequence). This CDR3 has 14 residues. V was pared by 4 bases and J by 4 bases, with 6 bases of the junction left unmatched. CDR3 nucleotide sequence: TGTGCCAGCAGCCCGACGGACAGGGCGTACGAGCAGTACTTC. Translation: CASSPTDRAYEQYF.

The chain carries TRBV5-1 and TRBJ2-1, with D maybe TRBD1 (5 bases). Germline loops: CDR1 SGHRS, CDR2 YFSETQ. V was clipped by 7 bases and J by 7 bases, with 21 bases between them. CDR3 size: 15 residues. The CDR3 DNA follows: TGCGCCAGCGCTGCCGGCCAGGGTTTTAGAAATGAGCAGTTCTTC. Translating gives CASAAGQGFRNEQFF.

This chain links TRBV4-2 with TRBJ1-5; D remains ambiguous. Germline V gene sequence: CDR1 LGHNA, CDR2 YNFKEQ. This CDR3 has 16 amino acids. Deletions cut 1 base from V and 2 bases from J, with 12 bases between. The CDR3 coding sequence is TGTGCCAGCAGCCAAGGGCACCTTCATGGCAATCAGCCCCAGCATTTT. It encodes CASSQGHLHGNQPQHF.

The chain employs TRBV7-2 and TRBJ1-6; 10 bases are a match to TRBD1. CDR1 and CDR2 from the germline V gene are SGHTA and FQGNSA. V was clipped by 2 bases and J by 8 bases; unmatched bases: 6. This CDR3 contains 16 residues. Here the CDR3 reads CASSLRGGQGDSPLHF. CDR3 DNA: TGTGCCAGCAGCTTACGGGGTGGACAGGGGGATTCACCCCTCCACTTT.

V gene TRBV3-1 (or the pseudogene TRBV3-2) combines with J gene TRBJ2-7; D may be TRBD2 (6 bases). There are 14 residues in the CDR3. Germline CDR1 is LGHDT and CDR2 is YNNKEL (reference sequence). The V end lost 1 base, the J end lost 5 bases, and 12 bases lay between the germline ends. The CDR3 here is CASSQAGRHHEQYF. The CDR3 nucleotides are TGTGCCAGCAGCCAAGCAGGGAGGCACCACGAGCAGTACTTC.

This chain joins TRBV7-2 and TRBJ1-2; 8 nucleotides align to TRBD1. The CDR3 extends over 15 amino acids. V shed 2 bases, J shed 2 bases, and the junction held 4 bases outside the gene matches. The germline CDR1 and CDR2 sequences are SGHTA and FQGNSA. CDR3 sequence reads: CASSLSGQENYGYTF. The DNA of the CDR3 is TGTGCCAGCAGCTTATCGGGACAGGAGAACTATGGCTACACCTTC.

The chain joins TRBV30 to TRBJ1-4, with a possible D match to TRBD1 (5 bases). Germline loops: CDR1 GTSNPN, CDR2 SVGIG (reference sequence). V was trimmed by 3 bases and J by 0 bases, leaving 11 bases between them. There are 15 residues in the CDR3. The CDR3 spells CAWRTTGATNEKLFF. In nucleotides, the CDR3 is TGTGCCTGGAGAACCACGGGGGCAACTAATGAAAAACTGTTTTTT.

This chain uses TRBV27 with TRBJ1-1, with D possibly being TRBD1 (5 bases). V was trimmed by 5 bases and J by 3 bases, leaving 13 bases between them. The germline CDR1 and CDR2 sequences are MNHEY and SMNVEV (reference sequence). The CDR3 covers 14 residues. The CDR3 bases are TGTGCCAGCAGTCGTCGGGGCGGGGACACTGAAGCTTTCTTT. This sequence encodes CASSRRGGDTEAFF.